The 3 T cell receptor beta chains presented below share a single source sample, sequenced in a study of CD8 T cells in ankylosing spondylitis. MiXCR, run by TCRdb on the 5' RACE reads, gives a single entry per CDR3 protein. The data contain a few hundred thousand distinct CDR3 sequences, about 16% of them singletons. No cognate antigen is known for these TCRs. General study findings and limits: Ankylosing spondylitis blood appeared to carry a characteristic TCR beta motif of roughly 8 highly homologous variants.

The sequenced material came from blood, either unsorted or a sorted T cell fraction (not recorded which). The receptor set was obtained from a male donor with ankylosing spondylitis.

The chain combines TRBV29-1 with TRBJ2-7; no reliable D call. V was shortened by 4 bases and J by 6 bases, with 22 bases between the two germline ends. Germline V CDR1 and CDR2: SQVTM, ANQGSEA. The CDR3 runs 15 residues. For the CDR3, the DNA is TGCAGCGTTGTAGTCCTCGGCGGCCTGGTGGGCGAGCAGTACTTC. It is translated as CSVVVLGGLVGEQYF.

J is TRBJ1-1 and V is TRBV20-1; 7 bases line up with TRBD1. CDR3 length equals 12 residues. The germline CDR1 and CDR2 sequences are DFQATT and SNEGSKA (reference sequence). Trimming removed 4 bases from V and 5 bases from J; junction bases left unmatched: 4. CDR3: CSAKQGNTEAFF. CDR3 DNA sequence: TGCAGTGCTAAACAGGGGAATACTGAAGCTTTCTTT.

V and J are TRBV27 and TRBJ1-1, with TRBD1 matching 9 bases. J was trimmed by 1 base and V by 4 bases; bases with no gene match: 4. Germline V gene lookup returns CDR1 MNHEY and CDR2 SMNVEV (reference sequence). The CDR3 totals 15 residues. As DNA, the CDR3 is TGTGCCAGCAGTTCCCCGACAGGGGGGAACACTGAAGCTTTCTTT. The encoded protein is CASSSPTGGNTEAFF.